This T cell receptor (beta chain) was sequenced for a study of blood T cells in healthy people across ages. This clonotype was observed a few times. Germline V gene sequence: CDR1 MGHRA, CDR2 YSYEKL. V gave up 3 bases and J gave up 0 bases; unmatched junction bases: 13. The CDR3 runs 19 residues. A J-beta primer mix and a sample-barcoded 5' primer were used in a second PCR of roughly 6 to 11 cycles. TCRdb redid the calling of the 5' RACE reads with MiXCR, one entry per CDR3 protein. The sample lists more than 750,000 distinct CDR3 sequences; 25% to 30% were seen once. A further study also used this sample, focusing on T cells of mothers and their children.

The sample consisted of blood. The receptor comes from a woman aged 40 to 50 in good health. V is TRBV4-1 and J is TRBJ2-4, with 8 bases that match TRBD1. The CDR3 loop reads CASSQPVRGPYLAKNIQYF. The CDR3 DNA follows: TGCGCCAGCAGCCAGCCCGTCAGGGGGCCCTATCTAGCCAAAAACATTCAGTACTTC.